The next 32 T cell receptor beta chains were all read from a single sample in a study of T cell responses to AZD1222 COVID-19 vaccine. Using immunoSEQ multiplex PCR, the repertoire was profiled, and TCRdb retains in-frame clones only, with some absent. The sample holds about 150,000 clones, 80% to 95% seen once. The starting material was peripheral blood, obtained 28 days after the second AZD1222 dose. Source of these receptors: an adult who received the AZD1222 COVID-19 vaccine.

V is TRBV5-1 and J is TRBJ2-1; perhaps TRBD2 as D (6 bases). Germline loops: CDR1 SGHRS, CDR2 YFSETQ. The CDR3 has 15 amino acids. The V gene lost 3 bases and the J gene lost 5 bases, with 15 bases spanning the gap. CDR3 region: CASSSLSGRNNEQFF. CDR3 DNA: TGCGCCAGCAGCTCCTTGTCGGGGAGGAACAATGAGCAGTTCTTC.

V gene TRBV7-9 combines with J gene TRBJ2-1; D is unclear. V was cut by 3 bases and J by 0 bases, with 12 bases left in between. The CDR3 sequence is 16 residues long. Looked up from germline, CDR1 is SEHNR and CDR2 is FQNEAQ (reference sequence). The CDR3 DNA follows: TGTGCCAGCAGCTTCCCCCGTTCCAGCTCCTACAATGAGCAGTTCTTC. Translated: CASSFPRSSSYNEQFF.

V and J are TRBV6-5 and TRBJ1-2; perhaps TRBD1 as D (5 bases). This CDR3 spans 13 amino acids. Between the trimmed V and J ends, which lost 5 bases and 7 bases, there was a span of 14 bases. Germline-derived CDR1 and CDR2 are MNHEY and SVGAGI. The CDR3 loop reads CASSQQARSGYTF. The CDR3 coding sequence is TGTGCCAGCAGTCAACAGGCGCGGAGTGGCTACACCTTC.

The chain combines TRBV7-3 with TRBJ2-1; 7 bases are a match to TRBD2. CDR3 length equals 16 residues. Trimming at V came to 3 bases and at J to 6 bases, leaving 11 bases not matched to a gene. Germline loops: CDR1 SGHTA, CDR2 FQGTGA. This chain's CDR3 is CASSFDTSAGVNEQFF. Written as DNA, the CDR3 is TGTGCCAGCAGCTTTGACACTAGTGCGGGAGTCAATGAGCAGTTCTTC. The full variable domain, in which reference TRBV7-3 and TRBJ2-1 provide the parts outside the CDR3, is GAGVSQTPSNKVTEKGKYVELRCDPISGHTALYWYRQSLGQGPEFLIYFQGTGAADDSGLPNDRFFAVRPEGSVSTLKIQRTERGDSAVYLCASSFDTSAGVNEQFFGPGTRLTVL.

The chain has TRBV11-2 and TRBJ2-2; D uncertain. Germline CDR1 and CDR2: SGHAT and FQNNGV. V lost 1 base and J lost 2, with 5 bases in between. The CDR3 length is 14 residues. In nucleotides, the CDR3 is TGTGCCAGCAGCTTAGCCCCAAACACCGGGGAGCTGTTTTTT. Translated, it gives CASSLAPNTGELFF.

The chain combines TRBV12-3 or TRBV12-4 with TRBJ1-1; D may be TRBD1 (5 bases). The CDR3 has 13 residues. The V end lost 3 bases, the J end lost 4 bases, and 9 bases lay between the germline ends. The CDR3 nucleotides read TGTGCCAGCAGTTTGGCCGGGGGCACTGAAGCTTTCTTT. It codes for CASSLAGGTEAFF.

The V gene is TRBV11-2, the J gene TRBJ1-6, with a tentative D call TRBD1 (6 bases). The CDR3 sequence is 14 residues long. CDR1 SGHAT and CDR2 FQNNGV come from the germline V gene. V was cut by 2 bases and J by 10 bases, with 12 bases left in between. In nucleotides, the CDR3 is TGTGCCAGCAGCTTAAGCAGGGGCGGGTCACCCCTCCACTTT. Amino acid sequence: CASSLSRGGSPLHF.

The chain's CDR3 is CASSAPGLLGESPLHF. The CDR3 bases are TGTGCCAGCAGTGCGCCGGGACTTCTAGGAGAATCACCCCTCCACTTT. The chain links TRBV6-1 to TRBJ1-6, with a possible D match to TRBD1 (5 bases). CDR1 and CDR2 (germline): MNHNS, SASEGT. The CDR3 contains 16 residues. The V end lost 4 bases, the J end lost 10 bases, and 20 bases lay between the germline ends.

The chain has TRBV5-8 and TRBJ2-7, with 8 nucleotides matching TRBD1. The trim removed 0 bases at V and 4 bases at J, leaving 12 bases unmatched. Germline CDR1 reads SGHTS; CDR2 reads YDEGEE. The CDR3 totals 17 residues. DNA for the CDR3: TGTGCCAGCAGCTTGGGAGAAAGCCGGGACAGGCGTTACGAGCAGTACTTC. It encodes CASSLGESRDRRYEQYF.

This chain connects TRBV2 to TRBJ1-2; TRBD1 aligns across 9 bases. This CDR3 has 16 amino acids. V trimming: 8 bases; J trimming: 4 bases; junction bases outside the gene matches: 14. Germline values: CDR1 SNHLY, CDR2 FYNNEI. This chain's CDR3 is CASVRTGDILSYGYTF. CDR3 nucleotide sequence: TGTGCCAGCGTACGGACAGGGGATATTTTATCCTATGGCTACACCTTC.

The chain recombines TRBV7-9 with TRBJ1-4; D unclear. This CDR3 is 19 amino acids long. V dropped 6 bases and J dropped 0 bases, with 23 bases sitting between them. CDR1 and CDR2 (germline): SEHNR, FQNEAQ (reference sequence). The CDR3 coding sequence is TGTGCCAGCAGTGCACGGGAATCCGTCCCTCCCGCAACTAATGAAAAACTGTTTTTT. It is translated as CASSARESVPPATNEKLFF. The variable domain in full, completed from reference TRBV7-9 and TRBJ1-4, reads DTGVSQNPRHKITKRGQNVTFRCDPISEHNRLYWYRQTLGQGPEFLTYFQNEAQLEKSRLLSDRFSAERPKGSFSTLEIQRTEQGDSAMYLCASSARESVPPATNEKLFFGSGTQLSVL.

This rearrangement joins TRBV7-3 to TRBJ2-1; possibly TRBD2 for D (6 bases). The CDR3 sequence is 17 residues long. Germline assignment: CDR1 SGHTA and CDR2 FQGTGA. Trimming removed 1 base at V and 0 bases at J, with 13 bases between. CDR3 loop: CASSLKASAHSYNEQFF. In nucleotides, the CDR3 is TGTGCCAGCAGCTTAAAGGCTAGCGCCCACTCCTACAATGAGCAGTTCTTC.

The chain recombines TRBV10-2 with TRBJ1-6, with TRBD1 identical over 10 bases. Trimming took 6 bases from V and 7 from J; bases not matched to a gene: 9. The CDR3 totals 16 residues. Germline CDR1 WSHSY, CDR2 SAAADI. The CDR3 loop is CASREDRGSGNSPLHF. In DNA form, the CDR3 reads TGCGCCAGCAGGGAGGACAGGGGGTCGGGAAATTCACCCCTCCACTTT.

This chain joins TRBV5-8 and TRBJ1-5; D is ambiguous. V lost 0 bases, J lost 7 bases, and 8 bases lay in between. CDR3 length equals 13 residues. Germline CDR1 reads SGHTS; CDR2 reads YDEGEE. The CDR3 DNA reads TGTGCCAGCAGCTTGGGCCTCGGGCAGCCCCAGCATTTT. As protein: CASSLGLGQPQHF.

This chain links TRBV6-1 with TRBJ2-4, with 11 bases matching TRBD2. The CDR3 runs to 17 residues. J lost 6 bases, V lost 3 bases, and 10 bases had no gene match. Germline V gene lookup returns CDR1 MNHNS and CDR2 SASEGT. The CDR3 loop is CASSEVSGGARGNIQYF. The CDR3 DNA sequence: TGTGCCAGCAGTGAGGTTAGCGGGGGGGCTCGCGGAAACATTCAGTACTTC.

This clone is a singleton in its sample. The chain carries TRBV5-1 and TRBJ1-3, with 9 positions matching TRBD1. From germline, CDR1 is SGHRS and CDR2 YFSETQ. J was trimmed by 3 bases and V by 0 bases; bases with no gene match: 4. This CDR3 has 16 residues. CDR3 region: CASSLVGTGFGNTIYF. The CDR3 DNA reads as TGCGCCAGCAGCTTGGTCGGGACAGGGTTTGGAAACACCATATATTTT. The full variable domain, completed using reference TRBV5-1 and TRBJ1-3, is KAGVTQTPRYLIKTRGQQVTLSCSPISGHRSVSWYQQTPGQGLQFLFEYFSETQRNKGNFPGRFSGRQFSNSRSEMNVSTLELGDSALYLCASSLVGTGFGNTIYFGEGSWLTVV.

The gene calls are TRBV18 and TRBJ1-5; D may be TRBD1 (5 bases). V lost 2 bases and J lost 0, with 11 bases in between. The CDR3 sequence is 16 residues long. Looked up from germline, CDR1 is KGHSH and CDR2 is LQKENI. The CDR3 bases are TGTGCCAGCTCACCATTAGGGACGTCTAGCAATCAGCCCCAGCATTTT. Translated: CASSPLGTSSNQPQHF.

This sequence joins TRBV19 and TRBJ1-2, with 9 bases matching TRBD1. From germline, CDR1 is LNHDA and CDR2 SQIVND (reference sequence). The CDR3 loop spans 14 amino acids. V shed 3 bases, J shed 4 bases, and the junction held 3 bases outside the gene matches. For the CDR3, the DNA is TGTGCCAGTAGTATCCCGGACAGGGGCTATGGCTACACCTTC. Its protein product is CASSIPDRGYGYTF.

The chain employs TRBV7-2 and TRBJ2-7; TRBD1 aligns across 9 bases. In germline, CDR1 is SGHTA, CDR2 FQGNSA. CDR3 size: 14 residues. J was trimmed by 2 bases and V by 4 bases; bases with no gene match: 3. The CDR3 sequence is CASSYDRGTYEQYF. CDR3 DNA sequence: TGTGCCAGCAGCTACGACAGGGGGACCTACGAGCAGTACTTC.

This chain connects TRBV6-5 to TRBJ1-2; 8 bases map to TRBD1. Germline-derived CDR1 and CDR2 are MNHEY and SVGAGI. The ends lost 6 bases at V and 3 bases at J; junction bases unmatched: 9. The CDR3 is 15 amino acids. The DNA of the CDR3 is TGTGCCAGCAGCGATTCCGACAGGGGCGACTATGGCTACACCTTC. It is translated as CASSDSDRGDYGYTF.

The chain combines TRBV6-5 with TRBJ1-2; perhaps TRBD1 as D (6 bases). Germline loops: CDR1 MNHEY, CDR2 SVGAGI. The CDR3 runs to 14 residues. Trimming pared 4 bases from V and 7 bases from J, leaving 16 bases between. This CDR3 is CASSSDRLFPGYTF. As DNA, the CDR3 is TGTGCCAGCAGTTCTGACAGGCTGTTCCCTGGCTACACCTTC.

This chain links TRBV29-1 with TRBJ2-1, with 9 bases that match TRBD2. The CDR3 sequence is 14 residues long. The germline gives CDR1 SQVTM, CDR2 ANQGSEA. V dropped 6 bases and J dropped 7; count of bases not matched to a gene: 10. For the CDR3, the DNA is TGCAGCGTCCTAGGGCTAGCGGGAAGGAATGAGCAGTTCTTC. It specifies CSVLGLAGRNEQFF.

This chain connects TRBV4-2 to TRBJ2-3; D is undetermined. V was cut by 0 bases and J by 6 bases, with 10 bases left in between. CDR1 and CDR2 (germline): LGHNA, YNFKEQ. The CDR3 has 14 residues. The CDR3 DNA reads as TGTGCCAGCAGCCAAGACTTCCAAGGGGATACGCAGTATTTT. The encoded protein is CASSQDFQGDTQYF.

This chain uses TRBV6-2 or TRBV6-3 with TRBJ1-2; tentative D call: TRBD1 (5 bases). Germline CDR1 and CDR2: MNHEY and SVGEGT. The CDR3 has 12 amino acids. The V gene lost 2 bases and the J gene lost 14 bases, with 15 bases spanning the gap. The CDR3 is CASSYGQGGCTF. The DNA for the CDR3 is TGTGCCAGCAGTTACGGGCAGGGAGGCTGTACCTTC.

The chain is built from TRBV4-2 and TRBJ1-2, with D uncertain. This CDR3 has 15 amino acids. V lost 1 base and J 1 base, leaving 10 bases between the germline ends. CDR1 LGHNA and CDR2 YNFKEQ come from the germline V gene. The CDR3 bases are TGTGCCAGCAGCCAAGGGGATTTGGGTAACTATGGCTACACCTTC. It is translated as CASSQGDLGNYGYTF.

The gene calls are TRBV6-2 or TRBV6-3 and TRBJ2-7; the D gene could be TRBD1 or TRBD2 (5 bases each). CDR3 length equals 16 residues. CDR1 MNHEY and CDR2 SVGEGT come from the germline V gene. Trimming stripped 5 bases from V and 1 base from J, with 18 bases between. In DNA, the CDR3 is TGTGCCAGCAGTGGGAGAACAGGACATTATTCCTACGAGCAGTACTTC. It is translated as CASSGRTGHYSYEQYF.

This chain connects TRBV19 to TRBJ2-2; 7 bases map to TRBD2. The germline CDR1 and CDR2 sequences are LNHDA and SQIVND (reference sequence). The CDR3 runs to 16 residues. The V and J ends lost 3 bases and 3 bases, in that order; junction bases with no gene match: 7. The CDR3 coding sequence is TGTGCCAGTAGTATCCGGACTGGGAGGGACACCGGGGAGCTGTTTTTT. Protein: CASSIRTGRDTGELFF.

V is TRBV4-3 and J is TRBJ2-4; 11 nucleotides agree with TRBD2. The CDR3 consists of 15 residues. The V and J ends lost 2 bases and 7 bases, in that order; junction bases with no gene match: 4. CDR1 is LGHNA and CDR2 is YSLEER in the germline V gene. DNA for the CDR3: TGCGCCAGCAGCCAAACACTAGCGGGAGCCAACATTCAGTACTTC. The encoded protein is CASSQTLAGANIQYF.

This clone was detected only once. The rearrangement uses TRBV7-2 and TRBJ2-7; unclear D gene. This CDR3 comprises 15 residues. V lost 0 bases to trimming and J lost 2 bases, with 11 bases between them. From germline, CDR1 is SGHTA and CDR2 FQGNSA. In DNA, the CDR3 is TGTGCCAGCAGCTTAGCACTGACTTTAACCTACGAGCAGTACTTC. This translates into CASSLALTLTYEQYF.

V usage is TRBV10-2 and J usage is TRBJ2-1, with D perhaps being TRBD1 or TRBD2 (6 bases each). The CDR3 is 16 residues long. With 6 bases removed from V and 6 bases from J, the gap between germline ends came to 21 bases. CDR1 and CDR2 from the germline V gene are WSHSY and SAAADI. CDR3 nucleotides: TGCGCCAGCAGCCAACTGAAAAGGGGGGCGGTCAATGAGCAGTTCTTC. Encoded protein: CASSQLKRGAVNEQFF.

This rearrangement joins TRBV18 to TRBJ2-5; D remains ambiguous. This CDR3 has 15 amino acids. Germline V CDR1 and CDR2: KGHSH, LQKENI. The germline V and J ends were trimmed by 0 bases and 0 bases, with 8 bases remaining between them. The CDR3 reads CASSPPWVHQETQYF. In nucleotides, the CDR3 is TGTGCCAGCTCACCACCGTGGGTACACCAAGAGACCCAGTACTTC.

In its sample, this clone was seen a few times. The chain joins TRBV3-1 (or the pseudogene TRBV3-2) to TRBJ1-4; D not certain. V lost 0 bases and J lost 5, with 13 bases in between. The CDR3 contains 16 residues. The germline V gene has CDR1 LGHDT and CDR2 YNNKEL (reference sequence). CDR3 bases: TGTGCCAGCAGCCAAGATATGGCGACGGGAAATGAAAAACTGTTTTTT. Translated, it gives CASSQDMATGNEKLFF.